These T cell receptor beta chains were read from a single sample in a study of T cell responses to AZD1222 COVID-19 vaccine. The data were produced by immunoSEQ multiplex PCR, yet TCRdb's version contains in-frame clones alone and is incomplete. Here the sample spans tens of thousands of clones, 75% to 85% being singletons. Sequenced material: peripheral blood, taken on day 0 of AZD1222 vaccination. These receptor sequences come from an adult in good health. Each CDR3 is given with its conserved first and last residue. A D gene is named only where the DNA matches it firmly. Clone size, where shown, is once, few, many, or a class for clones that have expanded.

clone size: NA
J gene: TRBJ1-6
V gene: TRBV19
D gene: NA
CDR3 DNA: TGTGCCAGTAGTATGGAGGTAGATTCACCCCTCCACTTT
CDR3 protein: CASSMEVDSPLHF

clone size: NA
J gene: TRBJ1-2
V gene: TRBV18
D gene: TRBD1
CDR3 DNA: TGTGCCAGCTCACCACAGGGACAGGGAGGCTACACCTTC
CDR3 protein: CASSPQGQGGYTF

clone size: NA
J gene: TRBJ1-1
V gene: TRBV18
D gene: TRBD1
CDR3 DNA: TGTGCCAGCTCGCCTAAGGGGGCCACTGAAGCTTTCTTT
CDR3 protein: CASSPKGATEAFF

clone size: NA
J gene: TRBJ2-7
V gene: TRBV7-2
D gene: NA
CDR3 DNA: TGTGCCAGCAGCTTAGTTGGCGGGAAAACAACCTACGAGCAGTACTTC
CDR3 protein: CASSLVGGKTTYEQYF

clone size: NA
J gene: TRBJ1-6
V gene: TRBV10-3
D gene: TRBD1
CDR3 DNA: TGTGCCATCAGTGATCCAGGGGGCGCTGGGAATTCACCCCTCCACTTT
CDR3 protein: CAISDPGGAGNSPLHF

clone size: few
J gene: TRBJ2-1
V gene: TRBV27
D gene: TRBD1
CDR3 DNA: TGTGCCAGCAGTTTATTGCGGGACAGGGGGCGACCTTCCTACAATGAGCAGTTCTTC
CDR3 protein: CASSLLRDRGRPSYNEQFF

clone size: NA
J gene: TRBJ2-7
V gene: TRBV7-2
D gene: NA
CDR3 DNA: TGTGCCAGCAGCTTAGCTGGAGGGATGAGCGAGCAGTACTTC
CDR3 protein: CASSLAGGMSEQYF

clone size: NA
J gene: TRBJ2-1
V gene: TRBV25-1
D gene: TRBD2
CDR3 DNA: TGTGCCAGCAGTGAAGGCGGGGGGGCGTGGAATGAGCAGTTCTTC
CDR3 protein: CASSEGGGAWNEQFF

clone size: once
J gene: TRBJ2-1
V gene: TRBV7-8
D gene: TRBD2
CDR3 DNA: TGTGCCAGCAGGGTTGAGCGGGAGTTACGCCATACGTCCTTTTACAATGAGCAGTTCTTC
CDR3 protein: CASRVERELRHTSFYNEQFF

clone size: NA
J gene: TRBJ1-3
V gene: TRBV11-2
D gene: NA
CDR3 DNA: TGTGCCAGCAGCTTCTTGGCTGGAAACACCATATATTTT
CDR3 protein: CASSFLAGNTIYF

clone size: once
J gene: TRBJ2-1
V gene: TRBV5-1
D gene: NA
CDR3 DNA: TGCGCCAGCAGCCCCCGTCCGGGGAATTGGAATGAGCAGTTCTTC
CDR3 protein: CASSPRPGNWNEQFF

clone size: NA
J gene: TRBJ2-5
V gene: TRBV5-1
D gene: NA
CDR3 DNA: TGCGCCAGCAGCCCCAGTAGGGGGGCGCCCGAAGAGACCCAGTACTTC
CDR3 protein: CASSPSRGAPEETQYF

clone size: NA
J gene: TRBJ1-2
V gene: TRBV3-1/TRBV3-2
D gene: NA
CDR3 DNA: TGTGCCAGCAGCCGGGACAATAACTATGGCTACACCTTC
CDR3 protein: CASSRDNNYGYTF

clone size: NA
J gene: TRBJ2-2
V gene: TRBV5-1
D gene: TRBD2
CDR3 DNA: TGCGCCAGCAGCTTGGGCGGGACTAGCGACAACGGGGAGCTGTTTTTT
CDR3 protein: CASSLGGTSDNGELFF

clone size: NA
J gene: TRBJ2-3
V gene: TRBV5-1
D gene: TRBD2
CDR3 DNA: TGCGCCAGCAGCGTCCTAGCGGGAGGGCCGACAGATACGCAGTATTTT
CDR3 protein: CASSVLAGGPTDTQYF

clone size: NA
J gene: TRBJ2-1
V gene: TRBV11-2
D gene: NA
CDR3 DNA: TGTGCCAGCAGCCGCTCCTACAATGAGCAGTTCTTC
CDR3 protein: CASSRSYNEQFF

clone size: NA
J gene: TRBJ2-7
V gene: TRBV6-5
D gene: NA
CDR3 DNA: TGTGCCAGCAGCTTCCGATCGGGGGAGAGGTACGAGCAGTACTTC
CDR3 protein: CASSFRSGERYEQYF

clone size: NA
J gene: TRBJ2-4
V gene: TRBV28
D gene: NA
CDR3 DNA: TGTGCCAGCAGCTCACTGGGCGGCCGGGACATTCAGTACTTC
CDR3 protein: CASSSLGGRDIQYF

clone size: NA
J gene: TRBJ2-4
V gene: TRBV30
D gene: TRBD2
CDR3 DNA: TGTGCCTGGAGACCCACTAGCGGGAGGGGCAAAAACATTCAGTACTTC
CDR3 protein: CAWRPTSGRGKNIQYF

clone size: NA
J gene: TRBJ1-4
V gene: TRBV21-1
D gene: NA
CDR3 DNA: TGTGCCAGCAGCACAAAGGCCGGTGAAAAACTGTTTTTT
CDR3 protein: CASSTKAGEKLFF

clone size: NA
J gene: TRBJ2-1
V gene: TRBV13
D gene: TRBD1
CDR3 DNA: TGTGCCAGCAGCCTGACAGGGATCTCCTACAATGAGCAGTTCTTC
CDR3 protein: CASSLTGISYNEQFF

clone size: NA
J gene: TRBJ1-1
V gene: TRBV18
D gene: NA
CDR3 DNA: TGTGCCAGCTCACGATCTACGGGGGGAATCGAAGCTTTCTTT
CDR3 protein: CASSRSTGGIEAFF

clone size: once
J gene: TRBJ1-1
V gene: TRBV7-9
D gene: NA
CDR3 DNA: TGTGCCAGCAGCCCCGGGACAAATGAAGCTTTCTTT
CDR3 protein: CASSPGTNEAFF

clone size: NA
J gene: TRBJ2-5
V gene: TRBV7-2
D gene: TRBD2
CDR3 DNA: TGTGCCAGCAGACCCACTAGCGGGGGGGCAGGAGAGACCCAGTACTTC
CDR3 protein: CASRPTSGGAGETQYF

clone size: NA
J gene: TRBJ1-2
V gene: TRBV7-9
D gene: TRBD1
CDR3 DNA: TGTGCCAGCAGCTTAGGAGGGACAGGCTATGGCTACACCTTC
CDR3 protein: CASSLGGTGYGYTF

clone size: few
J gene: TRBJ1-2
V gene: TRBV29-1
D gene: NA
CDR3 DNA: TGCAGCGGCCTTGGGGGGACTAACTATGGCTACACCTTC
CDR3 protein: CSGLGGTNYGYTF

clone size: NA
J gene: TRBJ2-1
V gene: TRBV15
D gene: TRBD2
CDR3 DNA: TGTGCCACCAGCAGAGATCGACTAGCGGGAGACCATGAGCAGTTCTTC
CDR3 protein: CATSRDRLAGDHEQFF

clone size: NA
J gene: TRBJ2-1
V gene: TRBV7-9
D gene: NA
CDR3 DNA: TGTGCCAGCAGCTTACCGCCCCGATTTGCGGGGCTCTACAATGAGCAGTTCTTC
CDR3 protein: CASSLPPRFAGLYNEQFF

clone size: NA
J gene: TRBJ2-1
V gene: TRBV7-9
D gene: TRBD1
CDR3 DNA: TGTGCCAGCAGCTTTTTACAGGGGGCCCACTACAATGAGCAGTTCTTC
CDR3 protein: CASSFLQGAHYNEQFF

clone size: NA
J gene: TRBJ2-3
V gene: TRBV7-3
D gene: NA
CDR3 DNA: TGTGCCAGCAGTCCAGGGGGGATAAGCACAGATACGCAGTATTTT
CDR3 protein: CASSPGGISTDTQYF

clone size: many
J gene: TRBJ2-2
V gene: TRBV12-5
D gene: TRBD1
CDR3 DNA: TGTGCTAGTGGGCTAGGGACAGTCACCGGGGAGCTGTTTTTT
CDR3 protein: CASGLGTVTGELFF

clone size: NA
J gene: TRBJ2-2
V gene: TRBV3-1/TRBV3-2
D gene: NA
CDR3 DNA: TGTGCCAGCAGCCAAGATCTAGCAGGCGGGGAGCTGTTTTTT
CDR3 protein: CASSQDLAGGELFF

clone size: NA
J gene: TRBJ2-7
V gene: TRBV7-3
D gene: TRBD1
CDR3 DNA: TGTGCCAGCAGCTGGGACAGGGGCTACGAGCAGTACTTC
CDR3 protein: CASSWDRGYEQYF

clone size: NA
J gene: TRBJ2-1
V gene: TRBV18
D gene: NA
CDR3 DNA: TGTGCCAGCTCACCAGGCGTTAACAATGAGCAGTTCTTC
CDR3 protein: CASSPGVNNEQFF

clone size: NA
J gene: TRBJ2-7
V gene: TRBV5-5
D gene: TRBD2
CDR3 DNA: TGTGCCAGCAGCTTGTTGGTTTCTAGCGGGAGCTACGAGCAGTACTTC
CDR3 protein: CASSLLVSSGSYEQYF

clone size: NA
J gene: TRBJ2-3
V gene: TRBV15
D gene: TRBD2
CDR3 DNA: TGTGCCACCAGCAGAGGCCCCGGGACTACTGGAGATACGCAGTATTTT
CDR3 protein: CATSRGPGTTGDTQYF

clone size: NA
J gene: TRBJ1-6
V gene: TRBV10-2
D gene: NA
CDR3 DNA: TGCGCCAGCAGTGCGACAGCGAATTCACCCCTCCACTTT
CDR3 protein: CASSATANSPLHF

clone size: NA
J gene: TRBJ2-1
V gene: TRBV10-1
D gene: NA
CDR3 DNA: TGCGCCAGCAGTGAGTCGTTCAGCCTCAATGAGCAGTTCTTC
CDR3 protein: CASSESFSLNEQFF

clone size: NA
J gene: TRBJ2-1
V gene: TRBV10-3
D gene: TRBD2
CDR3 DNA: TGTGCCATCAGTGAGTCGGGACTAGCGGGACGGAATGTGCAGTTCTTC
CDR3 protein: CAISESGLAGRNVQFF

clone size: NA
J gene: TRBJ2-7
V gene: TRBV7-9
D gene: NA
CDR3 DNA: TGTGCCAGCAGCTTACGGAGTTCGCAAGAGCAGTACTTC
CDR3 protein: CASSLRSSQEQYF

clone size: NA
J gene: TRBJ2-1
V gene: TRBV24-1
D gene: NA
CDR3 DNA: TGTGCCACTTCGGACTACTACAATGAGCAGTTCTTC
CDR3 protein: CATSDYYNEQFF

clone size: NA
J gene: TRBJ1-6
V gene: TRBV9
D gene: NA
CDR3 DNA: TGTGCCCGCAGCGGGGGGGTGAATTCACCCCTCCACTTT
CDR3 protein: CARSGGVNSPLHF

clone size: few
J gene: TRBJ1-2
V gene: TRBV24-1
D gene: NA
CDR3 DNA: TGTGCCACCAGTGATTTGCCGACGGGGGGCCATGGCTACACCTTC
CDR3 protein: CATSDLPTGGHGYTF

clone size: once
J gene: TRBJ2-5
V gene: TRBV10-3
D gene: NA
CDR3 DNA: TGTGCCATCAGTGACCACACCCAAGAGACCCAGTACTTC
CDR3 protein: CAISDHTQETQYF

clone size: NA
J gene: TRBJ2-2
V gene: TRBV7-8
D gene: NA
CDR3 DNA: TGTGCCAGCACCCCCCCGGGAGCTGACACCGGGGAGCTGTTTTTT
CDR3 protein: CASTPPGADTGELFF

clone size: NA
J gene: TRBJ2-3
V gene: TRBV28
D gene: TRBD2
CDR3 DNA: TGTGCCACCAAGCGGGAGGGCCCGACAGATACGCAGTATTTT
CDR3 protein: CATKREGPTDTQYF

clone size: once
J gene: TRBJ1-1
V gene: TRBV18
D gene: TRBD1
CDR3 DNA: TGTGCCAGCTCTCGCGGGACAGGGGGCTCAGAAGCTTTCTTT
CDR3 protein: CASSRGTGGSEAFF

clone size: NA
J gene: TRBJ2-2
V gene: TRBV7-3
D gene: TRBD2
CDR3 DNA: TGTGCCAGCAGCTCCGGGGGGGCTAGCGGCACCACCGGGGAGCTGTTTTTT
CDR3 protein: CASSSGGASGTTGELFF

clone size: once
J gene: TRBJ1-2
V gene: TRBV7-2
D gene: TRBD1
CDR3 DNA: TGTGCCAGCAGCACTGGACAGGGCGACTATGGCTACACCTTC
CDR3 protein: CASSTGQGDYGYTF

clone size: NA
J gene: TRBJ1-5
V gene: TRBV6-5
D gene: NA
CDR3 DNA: NA
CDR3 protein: CASTNGGIAISPSIF

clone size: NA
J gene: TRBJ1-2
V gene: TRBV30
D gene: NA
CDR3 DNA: TGTGCCTCATCGCGGGGGGGCAACTATGGCTACACCTTC
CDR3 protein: CASSRGGNYGYTF

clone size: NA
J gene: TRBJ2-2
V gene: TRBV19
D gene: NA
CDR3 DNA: TGTGCCAGTAGTATAGTAGCAGGGGATACCGGGGAGCTGTTTTTT
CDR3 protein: CASSIVAGDTGELFF